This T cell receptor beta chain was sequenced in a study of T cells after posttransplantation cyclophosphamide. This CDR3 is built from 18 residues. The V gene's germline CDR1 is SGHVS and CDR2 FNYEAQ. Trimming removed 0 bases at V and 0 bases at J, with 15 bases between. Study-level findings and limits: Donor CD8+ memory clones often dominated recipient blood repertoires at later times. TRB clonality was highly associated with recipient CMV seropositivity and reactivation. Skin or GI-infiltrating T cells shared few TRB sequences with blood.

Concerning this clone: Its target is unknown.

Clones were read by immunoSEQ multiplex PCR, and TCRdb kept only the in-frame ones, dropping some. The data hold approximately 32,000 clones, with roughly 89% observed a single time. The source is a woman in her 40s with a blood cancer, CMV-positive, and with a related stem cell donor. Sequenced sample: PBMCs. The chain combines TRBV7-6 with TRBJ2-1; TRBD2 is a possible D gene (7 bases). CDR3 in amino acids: CASSLASRGGHSYNEQFF. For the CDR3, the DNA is TGTGCCAGCAGCTTAGCGTCCCGCGGGGGCCACTCCTACAATGAGCAGTTCTTC.